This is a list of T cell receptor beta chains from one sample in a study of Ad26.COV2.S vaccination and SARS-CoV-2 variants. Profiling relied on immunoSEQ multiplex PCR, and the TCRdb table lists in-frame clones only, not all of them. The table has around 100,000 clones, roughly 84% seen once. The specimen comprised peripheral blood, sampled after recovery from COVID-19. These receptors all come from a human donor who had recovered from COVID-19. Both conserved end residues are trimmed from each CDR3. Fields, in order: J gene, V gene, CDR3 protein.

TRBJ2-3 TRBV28 ASRTGQSILTDTQY
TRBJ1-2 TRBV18 ASSRGQSHDYT
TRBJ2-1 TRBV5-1 ASSPGQSSYNEQF
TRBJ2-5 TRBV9 ASSREGQGAKETQY
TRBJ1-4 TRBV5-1 ASSLGNRAGANNEKLF
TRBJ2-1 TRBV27 ASRPTSIPYNEQF
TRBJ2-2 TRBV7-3 ASSLLNTGELF
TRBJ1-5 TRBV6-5 ASSTRAGTQPQH
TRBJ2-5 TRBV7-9 ASSFQRGQETQY
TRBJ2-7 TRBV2 ASSEGTPRYEQY
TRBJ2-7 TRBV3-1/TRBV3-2 ASSQGSGTVSYEQY
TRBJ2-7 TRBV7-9 ASSAEGAREQY
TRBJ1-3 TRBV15 ATSGSSGRTGGNTIY
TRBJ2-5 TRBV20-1 SASAATRRGETQY
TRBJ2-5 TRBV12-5 ASGPQGKETQY
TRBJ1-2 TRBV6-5 ASSYSGAYGYT
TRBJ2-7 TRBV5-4 ASSLDPGPYEQY
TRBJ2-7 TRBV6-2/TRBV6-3 ASSLGQGEGSYEQY
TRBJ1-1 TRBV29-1 SVEGREAF
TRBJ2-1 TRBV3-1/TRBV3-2 ASSQVGGRALRGLYNEQF
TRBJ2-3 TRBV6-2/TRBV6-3 ASSSDRETDTQY
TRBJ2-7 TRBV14 ASSPSGTTYEQY
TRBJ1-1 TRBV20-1 SASTGDYEAF
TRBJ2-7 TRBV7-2 ASSLTRSSYEQY
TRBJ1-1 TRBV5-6 ASSFGVGTEAF
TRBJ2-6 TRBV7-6 ASSITGSGANVLT
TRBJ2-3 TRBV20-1 SADDTDTQY
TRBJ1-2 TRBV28 ASFTGLNYGYT